This TCR beta chain derives from a study of T cell responses to AZD1222 COVID-19 vaccine. The CDR3 contains 15 residues. Germline V gene lookup returns CDR1 MDHEN and CDR2 SYDVKM. V was trimmed by 7 bases and J by 3 bases, leaving 17 bases between them. Measured with immunoSEQ multiplex PCR; TCRdb has only the in-frame clones, and not every one. The sample consists of approximately 110,000 clones, approximately 84% of them appearing once. The study, taken as a whole, reports: Repertoire sampling occurred only after the peak T cell response.

Of note for this clone: Its antigen is not identified.

The sequence was collected from an adult in good health. J is TRBJ2-3 and V is TRBV28; no clear D gene. Material: peripheral blood, obtained on day 0 of AZD1222 vaccination. CDR3 sequence reads: CASIQSHLETDTQYF. CDR3 sequence (DNA): TGTGCCAGCATTCAGTCGCACCTGGAAACAGATACGCAGTATTTT. The whole variable domain, filled in from reference TRBV28 and TRBJ2-3, reads DVKVTQSSRYLVKRTGEKVFLECVQDMDHENMFWYRQDPGLGLRLIYFSYDVKMKEKGDIPEGYSVSREKKERFSLILESASTNQTSMYLCASIQSHLETDTQYFGPGTRLTVL.